The 9 T cell receptor beta chains below all came from one sample that was sequenced in a study of preoperative IRX-2 immunotherapy in early breast cancer. Profiling relied on immunoSEQ multiplex PCR, and the TCRdb table lists in-frame clones only, not all of them. The sample carries 20,000 to 30,000 clones, around 74% recorded once. Treatment specified: preoperative locoregional IRX-2 cytokine immunotherapy. The sequenced sample was lymph node tissue, obtained after IRX-2 immunotherapy. These receptors were obtained from a human donor with breast cancer.

The chain couples TRBV6-8 to TRBJ1-4, with D perhaps TRBD1 (5 bases). V lost 8 bases to trimming and J lost 7 bases, with 11 bases between them. Germline CDR1 is MNHGY and CDR2 is SAAAGT. The CDR3 totals 12 residues. The CDR3 reads CASGQGGEKLFF. CDR3 nucleotide sequence: TGTGCCAGCGGGCAGGGAGGTGAAAAACTGTTTTTT.

This chain uses TRBV5-1 with TRBJ1-1; no clear D gene. The germline V gene has CDR1 SGHRS and CDR2 YFSETQ. V lost 4 bases, J lost 0 bases, and 10 bases lay in between. The CDR3 has 14 residues. CDR3 amino acids: CASSPVSMNTEAFF. The CDR3 DNA is TGCGCCAGCAGCCCTGTGTCCATGAACACTGAAGCTTTCTTT.

The chain has TRBV28 and TRBJ1-2, with D tentatively TRBD1 (5 bases). Germline assignment: CDR1 MDHEN and CDR2 SYDVKM. The CDR3 sequence is 17 residues long. Trimming stripped 5 bases from V and 2 bases from J, with 21 bases between. The CDR3 spells CASSAALFRASNYGYTF. CDR3 nucleotide sequence: TGTGCCAGCAGTGCCGCCCTTTTCAGGGCGTCCAACTATGGCTACACCTTC.

The V gene is TRBV6-8, the J gene TRBJ2-1; 8 bases align to TRBD2. After removal of 6 bases from V and 2 bases from J, the junction contained 6 bases not matched to a gene. Germline V gene data show CDR1 as MNHGY and CDR2 as SAAAGT. CDR3 length: 15 residues. The CDR3 protein is CASRLAGTTYNEQFF. The DNA of the CDR3 is TGTGCCAGCAGATTAGCGGGAACTACCTACAATGAGCAGTTCTTC.

The chain uses TRBV14 and TRBJ1-2, with no clear D. CDR1 SGHDN and CDR2 FVKESK come from the germline V gene. CDR3 size: 13 residues. V gave up 1 base and J gave up 4 bases, with 7 bases separating them. The CDR3 coding sequence is TGTGCCAGCAGCCAAGGGGGTATCTATGGCTACACCTTC. Translation gives CASSQGGIYGYTF.

The chain links TRBV28 to TRBJ2-7; a weak D match, TRBD2 (6 bases). V was trimmed by 4 bases and J by 4 bases, leaving 11 bases between them. This CDR3 is built from 13 residues. Germline V gene sequence: CDR1 MDHEN, CDR2 SYDVKM. This CDR3 is CASSWVSGYEQYF. DNA of the CDR3: TGTGCCAGCAGTTGGGTCAGCGGGTACGAGCAGTACTTC.

The chain carries TRBV29-1 and TRBJ2-1, with TRBD2 matching 15 bases. Germline CDR1 is SQVTM and CDR2 is ANQGSEA. V dropped 6 bases and J dropped 4; count of bases not matched to a gene: 1. The CDR3 loop spans 14 amino acids. CDR3 sequence reads: CSVGTSGRYNEQFF. In nucleotides, the CDR3 is TGCAGCGTGGGGACTAGCGGGAGGTACAATGAGCAGTTCTTC.

This clone turned up a few times. The rearrangement uses TRBV19 and TRBJ1-2; 12 bases are shared with TRBD1. CDR3 length equals 17 residues. Germline CDR1 LNHDA, CDR2 SQIVND (reference sequence). V lost 3 bases to trimming and J lost 8 bases; unmatched junction nucleotides: 13. CDR3 bases: TGTGCCAGTAGTATTGGGGGCTCCGGGACAGGGGGCGCGGGCTACACCTTC. It is translated as CASSIGGSGTGGAGYTF.

This clone has more than one count but fewer than ten. The chain links TRBV6-8 to TRBJ1-3; no clear D gene. Trimming removed 1 base at V and 0 bases at J, with 7 bases between. This CDR3 is built from 15 residues. In germline, CDR1 is MNHGY, CDR2 SAAAGT. CDR3 nucleotide sequence: TGTGCCAGCAGTTACTTCGGGAACTCTGGAAACACCATATATTTT. Protein product: CASSYFGNSGNTIYF.